This T cell receptor beta chain emerged from a study of CD8 T cells in Susac syndrome. The RNA, about 0.5 to 1 ug, was put through reverse transcription using random hexamers. TCRdb redid the calling of the immunoSEQ multiplex PCR reads with MiXCR, one entry per CDR3 protein. The table records around 200,000 distinct CDR3 sequences, 90% to 96% of them present only once. Germline trimming cut 1 base from V and 7 bases from J; bases unmatched to any gene: 0. Germline V gene data show CDR1 as GTSNPN and CDR2 as SVGIG (reference sequence). CDR3 length: 13 residues. The rearrangement links TRBV30 to TRBJ1-6, with 8 bases lining up with TRBD1. This clonotype originated in a human donor with Susac syndrome. Sequencing was performed on CD4+ T cells from PBMCs. CDR3 DNA: TGTGCCTGGAGTGACAGGGGGAATTCACCCCTCCACTTT. Its translation is CAWSDRGNSPLHF.